This T cell receptor (beta chain) was obtained from a study of OX40 agonist ivuxolimab in advanced cancers. Study-level background: Administration of intravenous ivuxolimab to patients occurred every 2 weeks at 0.01 to 10 mg/kg.

CDR1 is LNHDA and CDR2 is SQIVND in the germline V gene (reference sequence). The CDR3 loop spans 14 amino acids. Trimming pared 4 bases from V and 1 base from J, leaving 10 bases between. This clone was detected only once. Antigen: not known. Clones were read by immunoSEQ multiplex PCR, and TCRdb kept only the in-frame ones, dropping some. The table lists about 83,000 clones, over 75% of them singletons. Whole-study results and caveats: CD4+ and CD8+ T cells in blood underwent clonal expansion by week 6 at 0.1 to 3.0 mg/kg.

The chain couples TRBV19 to TRBJ2-5; tentatively, D is TRBD2 (5 bases). This material consisted of CD4+ or CD8+ T cells sorted from blood, taken in a trial of the OX40 agonist ivuxolimab. This TCR derives from an adult with an advanced solid tumor such as melanoma, head and neck, liver or kidney cancer. The CDR3 here is CASSTGLRQETQYF. For the CDR3, the DNA is TGTGCCAGTAGTACCGGACTGCGCCAAGAGACCCAGTACTTC.